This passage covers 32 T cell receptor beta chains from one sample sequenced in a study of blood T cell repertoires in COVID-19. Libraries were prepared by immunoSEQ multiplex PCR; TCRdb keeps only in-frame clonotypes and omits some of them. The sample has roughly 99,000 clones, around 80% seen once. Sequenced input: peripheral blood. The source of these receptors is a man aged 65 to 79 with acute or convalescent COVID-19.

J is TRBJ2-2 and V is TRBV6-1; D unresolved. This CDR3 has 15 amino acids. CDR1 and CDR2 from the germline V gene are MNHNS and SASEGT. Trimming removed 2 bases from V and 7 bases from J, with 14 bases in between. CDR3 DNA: TGTGCCAGCAGTGAAAATCTCGCGCTCGTCGGGGAGCTGTTTTTT. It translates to CASSENLALVGELFF.

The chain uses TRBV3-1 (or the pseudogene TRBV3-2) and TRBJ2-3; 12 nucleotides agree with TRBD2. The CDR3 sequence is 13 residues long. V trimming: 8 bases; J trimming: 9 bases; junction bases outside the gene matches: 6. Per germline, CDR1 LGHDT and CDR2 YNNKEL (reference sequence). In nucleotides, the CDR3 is TGTGCCAGCTTGGCTAGCGGGGGGGCCACGCAGTATTTT. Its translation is CASLASGGATQYF.

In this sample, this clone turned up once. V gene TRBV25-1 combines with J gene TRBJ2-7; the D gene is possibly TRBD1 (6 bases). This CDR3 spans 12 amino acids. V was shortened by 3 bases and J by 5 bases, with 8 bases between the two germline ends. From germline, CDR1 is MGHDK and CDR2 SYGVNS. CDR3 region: CASSEYRDEQYF. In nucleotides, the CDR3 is TGTGCCAGCAGTGAGTACAGGGACGAGCAGTACTTC.

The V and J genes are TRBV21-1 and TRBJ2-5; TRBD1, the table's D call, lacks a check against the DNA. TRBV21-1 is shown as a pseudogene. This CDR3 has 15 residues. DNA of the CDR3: TGTGCCAGCAGCGGTCGGGGGACAGGGCAAGAGACCCAGTACTTC. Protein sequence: CASSGRGTGQETQYF.

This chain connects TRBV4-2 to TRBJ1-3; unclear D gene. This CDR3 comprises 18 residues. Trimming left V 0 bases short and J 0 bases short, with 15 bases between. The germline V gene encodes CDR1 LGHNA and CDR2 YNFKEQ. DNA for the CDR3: TGTGCCAGCAGCCAAGACAGCCTAAGGCAGGCCTCTGGAAACACCATATATTTT. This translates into CASSQDSLRQASGNTIYF.

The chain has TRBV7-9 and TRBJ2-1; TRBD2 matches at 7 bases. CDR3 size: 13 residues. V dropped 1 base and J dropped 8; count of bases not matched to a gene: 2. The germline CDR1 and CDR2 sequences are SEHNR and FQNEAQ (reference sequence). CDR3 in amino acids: CASSLDAGDEQFF. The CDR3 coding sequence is TGTGCCAGCAGCTTAGACGCGGGGGATGAGCAGTTCTTC.

CDR3 in amino acids: CASSVELGQGAYNEQFF. The CDR3 DNA is TGTGCCAGCAGCGTAGAGCTAGGACAGGGGGCTTACAATGAGCAGTTCTTC. The rearrangement joins TRBV9 to TRBJ2-1; TRBD1 matches at 11 bases. Per the germline V gene, CDR1 is SGDLS and CDR2 is YYNGEE. This CDR3 comprises 17 residues. V lost 0 bases to trimming and J lost 4 bases; unmatched junction nucleotides: 6.

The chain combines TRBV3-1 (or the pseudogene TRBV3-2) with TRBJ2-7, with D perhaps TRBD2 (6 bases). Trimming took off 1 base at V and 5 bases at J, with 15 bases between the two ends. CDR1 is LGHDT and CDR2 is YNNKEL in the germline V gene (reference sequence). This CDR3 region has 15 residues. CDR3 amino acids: CASSQGGGAFHEQYF. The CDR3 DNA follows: TGTGCCAGCAGCCAAGGGGGAGGAGCGTTCCACGAGCAGTACTTC.

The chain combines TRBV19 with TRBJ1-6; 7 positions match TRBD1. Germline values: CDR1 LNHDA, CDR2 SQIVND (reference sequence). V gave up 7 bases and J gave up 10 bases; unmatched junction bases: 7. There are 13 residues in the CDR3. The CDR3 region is CASNLGQVSPLHF. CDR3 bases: TGTGCCAGTAACCTCGGACAGGTCTCACCCCTCCACTTT.

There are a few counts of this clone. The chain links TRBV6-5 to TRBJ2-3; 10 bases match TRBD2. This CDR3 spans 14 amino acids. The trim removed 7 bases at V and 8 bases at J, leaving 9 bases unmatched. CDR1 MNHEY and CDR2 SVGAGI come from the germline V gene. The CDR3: CASTLSGGAGTQYF. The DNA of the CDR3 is TGTGCCAGCACCCTGAGCGGGGGGGCAGGTACGCAGTATTTT.

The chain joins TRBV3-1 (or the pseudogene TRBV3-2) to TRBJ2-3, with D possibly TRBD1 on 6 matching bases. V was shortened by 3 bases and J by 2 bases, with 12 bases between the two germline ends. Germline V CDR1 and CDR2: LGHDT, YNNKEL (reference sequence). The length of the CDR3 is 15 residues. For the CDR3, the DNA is TGTGCCAGCAGCCAGACAGGTCAAGACACAGATACGCAGTATTTT. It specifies CASSQTGQDTDTQYF.

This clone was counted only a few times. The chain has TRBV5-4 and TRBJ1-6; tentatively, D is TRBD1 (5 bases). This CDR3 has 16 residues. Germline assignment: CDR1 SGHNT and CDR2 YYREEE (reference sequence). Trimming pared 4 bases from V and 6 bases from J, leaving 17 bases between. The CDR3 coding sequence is TGTGCCAGCAGCCTCACCTGGGGGGGACGTAATTCACCCCTCCACTTT. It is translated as CASSLTWGGRNSPLHF.

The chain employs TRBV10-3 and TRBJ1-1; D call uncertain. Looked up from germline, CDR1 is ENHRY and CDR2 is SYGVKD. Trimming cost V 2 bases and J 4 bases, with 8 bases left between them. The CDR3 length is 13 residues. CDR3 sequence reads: CAISEKGGTEAFF. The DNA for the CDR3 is TGTGCCATCAGTGAGAAGGGAGGCACTGAAGCTTTCTTT.

Written as DNA, the CDR3 is TGCGCCAGCAGGACAGGGAACACTGAAGCTTTCTTT. It yields the protein CASRTGNTEAFF. The V and J genes are TRBV10-2 and TRBJ1-1; D is perhaps TRBD1 (6 bases). Between the trimmed V and J ends, which lost 6 bases and 1 base, there was a span of 6 bases. CDR3 length: 12 amino acids. Germline-derived CDR1 and CDR2 are WSHSY and SAAADI.

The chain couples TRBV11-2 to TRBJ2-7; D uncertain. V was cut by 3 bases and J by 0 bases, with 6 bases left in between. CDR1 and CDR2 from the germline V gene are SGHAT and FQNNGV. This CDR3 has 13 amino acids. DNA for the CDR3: TGTGCCAGCAGCTTCCAGGTCTCCTACGAGCAGTACTTC. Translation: CASSFQVSYEQYF.

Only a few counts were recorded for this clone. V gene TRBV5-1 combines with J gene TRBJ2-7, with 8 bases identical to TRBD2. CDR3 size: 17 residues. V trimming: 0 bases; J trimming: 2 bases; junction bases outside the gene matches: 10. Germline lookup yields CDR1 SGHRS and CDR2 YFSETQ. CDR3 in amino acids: CASSLAPGLVRTYEQYF. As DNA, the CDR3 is TGCGCCAGCAGCTTGGCCCCGGGACTAGTAAGGACCTACGAGCAGTACTTC.

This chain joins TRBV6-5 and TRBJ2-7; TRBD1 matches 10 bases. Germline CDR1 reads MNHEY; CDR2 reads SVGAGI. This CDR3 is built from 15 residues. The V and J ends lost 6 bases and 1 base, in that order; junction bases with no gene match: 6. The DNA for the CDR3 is TGTGCCAGCAGGATGGGGACAGGGGCTTCCTACGAGCAGTACTTC. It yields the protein CASRMGTGASYEQYF.

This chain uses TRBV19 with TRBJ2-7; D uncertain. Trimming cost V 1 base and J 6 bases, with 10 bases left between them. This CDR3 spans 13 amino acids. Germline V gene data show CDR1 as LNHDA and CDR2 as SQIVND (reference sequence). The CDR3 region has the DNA TGTGCCAGTAGTATAGGGAAGGAGACCGAGCAGTACTTC. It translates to CASSIGKETEQYF.

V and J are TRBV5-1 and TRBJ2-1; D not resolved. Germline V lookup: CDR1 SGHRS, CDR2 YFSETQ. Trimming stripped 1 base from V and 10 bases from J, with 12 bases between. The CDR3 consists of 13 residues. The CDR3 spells CASSLSAGQEQFF. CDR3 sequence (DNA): TGCGCCAGCAGCTTGTCGGCAGGTCAGGAGCAGTTCTTC.

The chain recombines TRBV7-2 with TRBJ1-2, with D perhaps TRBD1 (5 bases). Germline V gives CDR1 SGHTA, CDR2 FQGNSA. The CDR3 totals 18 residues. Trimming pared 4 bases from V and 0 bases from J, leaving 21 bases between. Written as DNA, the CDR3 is TGTGCCAGCAGCTCCGACGTAGGGGCAGCGAAGACTAACTATGGCTACACCTTC. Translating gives CASSSDVGAAKTNYGYTF.

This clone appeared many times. The CDR3 spells CASSFEGGYTF. The CDR3 DNA reads as TGTGCCAGCAGCTTCGAGGGTGGCTACACCTTC. The chain combines TRBV7-9 with TRBJ1-2; D unresolved. The germline V gene encodes CDR1 SEHNR and CDR2 FQNEAQ (reference sequence). The CDR3 consists of 11 residues. V lost 3 bases and J 7 bases, leaving 6 bases between the germline ends. Supplemented by reference TRBV7-9 and TRBJ1-2, the full variable domain reads DTGVSQNPRHKITKRGQNVTFRCDPISEHNRLYWYRQTLGQGPEFLTYFQNEAQLEKSRLLSDRFSAERPKGSFSTLEIQRTEQGDSAMYLCASSFEGGYTFGSGTRLTVV.

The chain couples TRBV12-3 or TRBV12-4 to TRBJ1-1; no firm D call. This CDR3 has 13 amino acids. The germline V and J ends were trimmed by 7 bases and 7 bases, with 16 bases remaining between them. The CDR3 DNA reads TGTGCCAGCACCCCACTCGAACGTGATGAAGCTTTCTTT. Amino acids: CASTPLERDEAFF.

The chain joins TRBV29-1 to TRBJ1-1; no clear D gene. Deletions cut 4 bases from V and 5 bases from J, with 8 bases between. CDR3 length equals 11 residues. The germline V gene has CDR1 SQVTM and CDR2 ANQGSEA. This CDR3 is CSVGLATEAFF. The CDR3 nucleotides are TGCAGCGTTGGACTGGCGACTGAAGCTTTCTTT.

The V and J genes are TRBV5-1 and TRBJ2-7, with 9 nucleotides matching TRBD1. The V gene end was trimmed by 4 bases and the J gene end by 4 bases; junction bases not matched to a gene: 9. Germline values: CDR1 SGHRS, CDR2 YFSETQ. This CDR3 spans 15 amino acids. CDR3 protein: CASSRGDRVLYEQYF. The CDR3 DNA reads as TGCGCCAGCAGCCGTGGGGACAGGGTATTATACGAGCAGTACTTC. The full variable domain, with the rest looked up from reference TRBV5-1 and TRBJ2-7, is KAGVTQTPRYLIKTRGQQVTLSCSPISGHRSVSWYQQTPGQGLQFLFEYFSETQRNKGNFPGRFSGRQFSNSRSEMNVSTLELGDSALYLCASSRGDRVLYEQYFGPGTRLTVT.

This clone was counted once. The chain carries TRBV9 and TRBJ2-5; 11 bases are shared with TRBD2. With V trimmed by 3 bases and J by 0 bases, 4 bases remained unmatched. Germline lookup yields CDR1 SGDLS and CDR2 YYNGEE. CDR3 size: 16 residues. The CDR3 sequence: CASSGRLAGNQETQYF. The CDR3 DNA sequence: TGTGCCAGCAGCGGACGACTAGCGGGGAACCAAGAGACCCAGTACTTC. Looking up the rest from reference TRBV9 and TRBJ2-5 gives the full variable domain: DSGVTQTPKHLITATGQRVTLRCSPRSGDLSVYWYQQSLDQGLQFLIQYYNGEERAKGNILERFSAQQFPDLHSELNLSSLELGDSALYFCASSGRLAGNQETQYFGPGTRLLVL.

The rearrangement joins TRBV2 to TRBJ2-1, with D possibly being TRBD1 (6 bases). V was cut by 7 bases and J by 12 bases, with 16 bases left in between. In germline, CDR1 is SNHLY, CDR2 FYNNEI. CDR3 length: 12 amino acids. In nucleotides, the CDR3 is TGTGCCAGCATGGACAGAGGGTCGGGGCAGTTCTTC. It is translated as CASMDRGSGQFF.

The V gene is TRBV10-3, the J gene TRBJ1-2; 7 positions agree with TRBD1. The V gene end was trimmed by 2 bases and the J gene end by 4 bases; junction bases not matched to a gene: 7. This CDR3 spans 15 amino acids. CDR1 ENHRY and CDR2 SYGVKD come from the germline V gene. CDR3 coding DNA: TGTGCCATCAGTGAGGCGGAGGGGGCCTCCTATGGCTACACCTTC. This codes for CAISEAEGASYGYTF.

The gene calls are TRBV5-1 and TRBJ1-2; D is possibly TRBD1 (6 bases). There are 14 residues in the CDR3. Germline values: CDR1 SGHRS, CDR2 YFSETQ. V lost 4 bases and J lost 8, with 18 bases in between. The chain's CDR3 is CASSILDRSRGYTF. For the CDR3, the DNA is TGCGCCAGCAGCATCCTCGACAGGAGTAGAGGCTACACCTTC.

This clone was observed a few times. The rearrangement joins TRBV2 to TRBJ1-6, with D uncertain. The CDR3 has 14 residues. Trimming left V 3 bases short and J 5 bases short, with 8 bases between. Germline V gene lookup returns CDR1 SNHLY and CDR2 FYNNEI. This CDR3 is CASSDGGNNSPLHF. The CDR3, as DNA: TGTGCCAGCAGTGATGGAGGGAATAATTCACCCCTCCACTTT.

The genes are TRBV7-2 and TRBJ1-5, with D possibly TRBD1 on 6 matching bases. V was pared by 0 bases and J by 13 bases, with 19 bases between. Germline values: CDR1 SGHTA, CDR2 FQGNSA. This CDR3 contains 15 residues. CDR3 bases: TGTGCCAGCAGCTTAGCGACAGGCCCCGTCGATCTTCAGCATTTT. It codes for CASSLATGPVDLQHF.

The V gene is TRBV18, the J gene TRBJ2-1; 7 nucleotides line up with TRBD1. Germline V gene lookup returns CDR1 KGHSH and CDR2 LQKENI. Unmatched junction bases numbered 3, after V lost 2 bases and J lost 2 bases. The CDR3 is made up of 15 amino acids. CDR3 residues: CASSPGDRAYNEQFF. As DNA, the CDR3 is TGTGCCAGCTCACCAGGGGACAGAGCCTACAATGAGCAGTTCTTC.

This CDR3 reads CASSWTGSTGWNEQFF. DNA of the CDR3: TGTGCCAGCAGCTGGACAGGTTCTACCGGGTGGAATGAGCAGTTCTTC. V gene TRBV7-8 combines with J gene TRBJ2-1, with 7 bases fitting TRBD1. The CDR3 length is 16 residues. Germline values: CDR1 SGHVS, CDR2 FQNEAQ. V lost 4 bases to trimming and J lost 7 bases; unmatched junction nucleotides: 13.